The 27 T cell receptor beta chains below all came from one sample that was sequenced in a study of blood T cell repertoires in COVID-19. Using immunoSEQ multiplex PCR, the repertoire was profiled, and TCRdb retains in-frame clones only, with some absent. Among 60,000 to 80,000 clones listed, around 87% were seen once. Sequenced sample: peripheral blood. All receptors come from an older man with acute or convalescent COVID-19.

This clone was counted a single time. The chain is built from TRBV6-5 and TRBJ2-5, with 12 bases lining up with TRBD2. CDR3 length: 14 residues. The germline CDR1 and CDR2 sequences are MNHEY and SVGAGI. V gave up 9 bases and J gave up 5 bases; unmatched junction bases: 7. CDR3 in DNA: TGTGCCAGTTCACTAGCGGGGGGTTGGGAGACCCAGTACTTC. As protein: CASSLAGGWETQYF.

The chain employs TRBV25-1 and TRBJ2-1, with TRBD2 matching over 8 bases. The germline gives CDR1 MGHDK, CDR2 SYGVNS. This CDR3 region has 13 residues. Losses at the gene ends were 5 bases for V and 9 bases for J; bases not matched to a gene: 6. The CDR3 DNA is TGTGCCAGCAGTTCGGGAGGGCGCGGTGAGCAGTTCTTC. Its translation is CASSSGGRGEQFF.

The chain employs TRBV2 and TRBJ1-1, with TRBD1 matching over 9 bases. Germline lookup yields CDR1 SNHLY and CDR2 FYNNEI. Unmatched junction bases numbered 6, after V lost 5 bases and J lost 5 bases. The CDR3 length is 14 residues. The CDR3 coding sequence is TGTGCCAGCAGTCAGACAGGGGGAAAAACTGAAGCTTTCTTT. It yields the protein CASSQTGGKTEAFF.

The genes are TRBV7-8 and TRBJ2-7, with 8 positions matching TRBD2. Germline V gene lookup returns CDR1 SGHVS and CDR2 FQNEAQ. Trimming took 2 bases from V and 2 from J; bases not matched to a gene: 5. This CDR3 has 15 amino acids. The CDR3 loop reads CASSLRPGLAYEQYF. The CDR3, as DNA: TGTGCCAGCAGCTTACGCCCGGGACTAGCCTACGAGCAGTACTTC.

The CDR3 loop reads CASSLIEDQPQHF. The DNA for the CDR3 is TGTGCCAGCAGTTTGATAGAGGATCAGCCCCAGCATTTT. The rearrangement uses TRBV12-3 or TRBV12-4 and TRBJ1-5, with D hard to call. Trimming stripped 3 bases from V and 5 bases from J, with 8 bases between. This CDR3 region has 13 residues.

The chain combines TRBV5-1 with TRBJ2-2, with D maybe TRBD1 (6 bases). Germline V lookup: CDR1 SGHRS, CDR2 YFSETQ. V was shortened by 4 bases and J by 7 bases, with 14 bases between the two germline ends. The CDR3 has 14 amino acids. In DNA, the CDR3 is TGCGCCAGCAGCATCTCGGACAGAGGCGGGGAGCTGTTTTTT. It encodes CASSISDRGGELFF.

The J gene is TRBJ2-7, the V gene TRBV19; a weak D match, TRBD1 (5 bases). The CDR3 runs to 18 residues. CDR1 is LNHDA and CDR2 is SQIVND in the germline V gene (reference sequence). The V and J ends lost 5 bases and 7 bases respectively, with 30 bases between them. The CDR3 sequence is CASSSITPRQSGLAEQYF. DNA for the CDR3: TGTGCCAGTAGTTCAATCACCCCCCGACAGTCGGGCCTTGCGGAGCAGTACTTC.

In this sample, this clone turned up once. The chain links TRBV18 to TRBJ1-6, with D maybe TRBD1 (5 bases). The V end was cut by 1 base, the J end by 10 bases, with 14 bases between. Germline V gives CDR1 KGHSH, CDR2 LQKENI. CDR3 length: 15 amino acids. CDR3 coding DNA: TGTGCCAGCTCACCACAGAGGCAGGGAGGCTCACCCCTCCACTTT. Translating gives CASSPQRQGGSPLHF.

The V and J genes are TRBV28 and TRBJ2-7; 8 bases match TRBD2. The CDR3 is 15 amino acids. Germline values: CDR1 MDHEN, CDR2 SYDVKM. V lost 6 bases and J lost 2; bases outside the gene matches: 9. The CDR3 protein is CASSPSGGPTYEQYF. DNA of the CDR3: TGTGCCAGCAGCCCCAGCGGGGGCCCGACCTACGAGCAGTACTTC.

V and J are TRBV6-5 and TRBJ2-3, with TRBD1 matching over 7 bases. V gave up 5 bases and J gave up 4 bases; unmatched junction bases: 6. In germline, CDR1 is MNHEY, CDR2 SVGAGI. The CDR3 totals 14 residues. The CDR3 coding sequence is TGTGCCAGCAGTCGAGGTACAGGGGCAGATACGCAGTATTTT. This codes for CASSRGTGADTQYF.

This rearrangement joins TRBV11-2 to TRBJ1-5; 7 nucleotides line up with TRBD1. Per the germline V gene, CDR1 is SGHAT and CDR2 is FQNNGV. CDR3 length equals 15 residues. J gave up 3 bases and V 4 bases, and 6 bases lay outside the gene matches. The CDR3 DNA sequence: TGTGCCAGCAGCTCCGCGGGACAGCTCAATCAGCCCCAGCATTTT. Its protein product is CASSSAGQLNQPQHF.

The chain uses TRBV7-9 and TRBJ2-1, with TRBD1 matching over 8 bases. Germline V gene sequence: CDR1 SEHNR, CDR2 FQNEAQ (reference sequence). V was pared by 4 bases and J by 4 bases, with 6 bases of the junction left unmatched. The CDR3 spans 15 residues. This chain's CDR3 is CASSSDRGVYNEQFF. The DNA for the CDR3 is TGTGCCAGCAGCTCCGACAGGGGAGTGTACAATGAGCAGTTCTTC.

The chain is built from TRBV19 and TRBJ2-2; perhaps TRBD1 as D (5 bases). The CDR3 runs 13 residues. Germline loops: CDR1 LNHDA, CDR2 SQIVND (reference sequence). Trimming removed 7 bases at V and 6 bases at J, with 12 bases between. This chain's CDR3 is CASKGRASGELFF. CDR3 nucleotides: TGTGCCAGTAAGGGCAGGGCCTCCGGGGAGCTGTTTTTT.

This clone was seen a handful of times. The J gene is TRBJ1-1, the V gene TRBV29-1; possible D gene TRBD1, 5 bases. Trimming cost V 7 bases and J 11 bases, with 20 bases left between them. In germline, CDR1 is SQVTM, CDR2 ANQGSEA. The CDR3 totals 12 residues. The CDR3 region is CSDRIGGSGAFF. CDR3 DNA sequence: TGCAGCGACCGGATCGGGGGATCGGGGGCTTTCTTT.

V usage is TRBV2 and J usage is TRBJ2-5; D ambiguous. CDR1 SNHLY and CDR2 FYNNEI come from the germline V gene. Between the trimmed V and J ends, which lost 5 bases and 0 bases, there was a span of 10 bases. CDR3 length: 14 residues. The CDR3 DNA reads as TGTGCCAGCAGTCTGATACAGTACCAAGAGACCCAGTACTTC. It is translated as CASSLIQYQETQYF.

The chain carries TRBV5-5 and TRBJ2-1; 10 bases are shared with TRBD2. Germline lookup yields CDR1 SGHKS and CDR2 YYEKEE (reference sequence). The CDR3 is made up of 18 amino acids. Germline trimming cut 3 bases from V and 1 base from J; bases unmatched to any gene: 10. Here the CDR3 DNA reads TGTGCCAGCAGCTCCACGTCACTAGCGGGAAATTCCTACAATGAGCAGTTCTTC. It translates to CASSSTSLAGNSYNEQFF.

DNA for the CDR3: TGTGCCAGCAGCCCTCGGGACAGGCAGTTGTCACCCCTCCACTTT. Encoded protein: CASSPRDRQLSPLHF. The chain combines TRBV3-1 (or the pseudogene TRBV3-2) with TRBJ1-6, with 8 bases that match TRBD1. Germline V gives CDR1 LGHDT, CDR2 YNNKEL (reference sequence). The CDR3 spans 15 residues. Trimming cost V 4 bases and J 10 bases; bases outside gene matches: 9.

The rearrangement joins TRBV28 to TRBJ1-1; TRBD1 agrees at 7 bases. In germline, CDR1 is MDHEN, CDR2 SYDVKM. The length of the CDR3 is 17 residues. Germline trimming cut 5 bases from V and 1 base from J; bases unmatched to any gene: 13. The CDR3 here is CASSQLSRGLTNTEAFF. The CDR3 nucleotides are TGTGCCAGCAGTCAACTCTCTAGGGGGCTTACGAACACTGAAGCTTTCTTT.

The genes are TRBV5-4 and TRBJ1-2; D perhaps matches TRBD1 (5 bases). The CDR3 is made up of 13 amino acids. The germline CDR1 and CDR2 sequences are SGHNT and YYREEE (reference sequence). V was clipped by 3 bases and J by 4 bases, with 10 bases between them. DNA of the CDR3: TGTGCCAGCAGCTCCGACAGAGTCTATGGCTACACCTTC. It codes for CASSSDRVYGYTF.

This sequence joins TRBV5-1 and TRBJ2-1, with 13 positions matching TRBD2. The CDR3 sequence is 18 residues long. V shed 3 bases, J shed 3 bases, and the junction held 9 bases outside the gene matches. Germline V gives CDR1 SGHRS, CDR2 YFSETQ. CDR3 nucleotide sequence: TGCGCCAGCAGCTCCGGGACTAGCGGGGCATCTTTCTACAATGAGCAGTTCTTC. Encoded protein: CASSSGTSGASFYNEQFF.

This clone has a handful of counts. Written as DNA, the CDR3 is TGTGCCAGCTCACCACGCGGCGTAGGGGTGGGCGAGCAGTACTTC. Its protein product is CASSPRGVGVGEQYF. This chain links TRBV18 with TRBJ2-7, with TRBD1 as a possible D gene (5 bases). CDR3 size: 15 residues. The germline gives CDR1 KGHSH, CDR2 LQKENI. The V gene lost 1 base and the J gene lost 6 bases, with 16 bases spanning the gap.

The chain couples TRBV27 to TRBJ1-2; 11 positions match TRBD1. The CDR3 is made up of 15 amino acids. Trimming at V came to 6 bases and at J to 3 bases, leaving 6 bases not matched to a gene. The germline V gene has CDR1 MNHEY and CDR2 SMNVEV (reference sequence). The CDR3 nucleotides are TGTGCCAGCAGACCCGGGACAGGGGGGTACTATGGCTACACCTTC. Amino acids: CASRPGTGGYYGYTF.

The CDR3 spells CASSFRDRGKNQPQHF. The CDR3, as DNA: TGTGCCAGCAGCTTCCGGGACAGGGGAAAGAATCAGCCCCAGCATTTT. The chain has TRBV5-6 and TRBJ1-5, with 10 bases matching TRBD1. The CDR3 runs 16 residues. J was trimmed by 4 bases and V by 2 bases; bases with no gene match: 6. CDR1 is SGHDT and CDR2 is YYEEEE in the germline V gene.

This clone was seen once. CDR3 bases: TGCGCCAGCAGCCTCGGAGGTTCAGGCACAGATACGCAGTATTTT. Protein sequence: CASSLGGSGTDTQYF. This sequence joins TRBV4-1 and TRBJ2-3, with a weak D call TRBD2 (5 bases). Trimming shortened V by 4 bases and J by 1 base, and 12 bases separated the two germline ends. The germline CDR1 and CDR2 sequences are MGHRA and YSYEKL. The CDR3 has 15 residues.

The chain combines TRBV6-5 with TRBJ2-3, with D unclear. V was shortened by 7 bases and J by 1 base, with 9 bases between the two germline ends. CDR3 length: 13 residues. Germline V gene sequence: CDR1 MNHEY, CDR2 SVGAGI. CDR3 sequence: CASTETGTDTQYF. The CDR3 nucleotides read TGTGCCAGCACCGAAACGGGCACAGATACGCAGTATTTT.

The chain carries TRBV27 and TRBJ2-7; 7 bases fit TRBD1. The CDR3 runs 16 residues. Looked up from germline, CDR1 is MNHEY and CDR2 is SMNVEV (reference sequence). V lost 6 bases to trimming and J lost 1 base; unmatched junction nucleotides: 12. The CDR3 DNA is TGTGCCAGCAGCCAGAACCGCGACAGGGATTCCTACGAGCAGTACTTC. It yields the protein CASSQNRDRDSYEQYF.

The chain uses TRBV28 and TRBJ2-7, with D unclear. V lost 3 bases and J 7 bases, leaving 13 bases between the germline ends. The germline V gene has CDR1 MDHEN and CDR2 SYDVKM. This CDR3 region has 13 residues. The CDR3 protein is CASSLAASREQYF. CDR3 DNA sequence: TGTGCCAGCAGTTTGGCGGCATCGCGAGAGCAGTACTTC.